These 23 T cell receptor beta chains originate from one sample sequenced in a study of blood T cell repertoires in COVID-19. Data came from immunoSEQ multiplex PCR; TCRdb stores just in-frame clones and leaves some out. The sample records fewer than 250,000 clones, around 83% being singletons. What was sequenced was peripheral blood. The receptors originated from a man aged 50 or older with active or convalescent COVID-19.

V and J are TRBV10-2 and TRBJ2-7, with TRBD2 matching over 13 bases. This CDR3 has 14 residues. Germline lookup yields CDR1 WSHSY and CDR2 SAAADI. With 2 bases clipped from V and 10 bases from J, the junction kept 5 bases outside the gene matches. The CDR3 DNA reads TGCGCCAGCAGTGAGGGGACTAGCGGGAAAGGACAGTACTTC. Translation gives CASSEGTSGKGQYF.

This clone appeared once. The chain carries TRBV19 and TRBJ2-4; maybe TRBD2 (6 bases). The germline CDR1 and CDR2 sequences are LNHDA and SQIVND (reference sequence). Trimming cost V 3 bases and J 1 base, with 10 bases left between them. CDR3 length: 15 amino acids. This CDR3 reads CASSIGGLAKNIQYF. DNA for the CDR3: TGTGCCAGTAGTATCGGAGGGCTGGCCAAAAACATTCAGTACTTC.

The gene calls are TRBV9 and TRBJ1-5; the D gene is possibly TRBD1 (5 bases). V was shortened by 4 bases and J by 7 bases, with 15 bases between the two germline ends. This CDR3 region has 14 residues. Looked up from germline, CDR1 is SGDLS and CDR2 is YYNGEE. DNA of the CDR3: TGTGCCAGCAGCCCCGGAGGGGTATGGCAGCCCCAGCATTTT. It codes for CASSPGGVWQPQHF.

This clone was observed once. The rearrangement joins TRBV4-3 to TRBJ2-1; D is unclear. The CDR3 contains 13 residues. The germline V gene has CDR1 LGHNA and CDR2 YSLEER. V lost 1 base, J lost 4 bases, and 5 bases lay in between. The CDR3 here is CASSQGSYNEQFF. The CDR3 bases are TGCGCCAGCAGCCAAGGGAGTTACAATGAGCAGTTCTTC.

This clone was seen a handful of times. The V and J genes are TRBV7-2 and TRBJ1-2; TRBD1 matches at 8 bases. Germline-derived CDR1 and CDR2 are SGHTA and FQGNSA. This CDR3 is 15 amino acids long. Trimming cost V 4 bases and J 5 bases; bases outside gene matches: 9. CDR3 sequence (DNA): TGTGCCAGCAGCTCCGGGACAGGCAGGGAATATGGCTACACCTTC. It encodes CASSSGTGREYGYTF.

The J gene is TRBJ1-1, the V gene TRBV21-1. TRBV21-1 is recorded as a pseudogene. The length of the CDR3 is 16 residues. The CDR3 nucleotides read TGTGCCAGCAGCAACCCGAAAGGCGACTTGAACACTGAAGCTTTCTTT. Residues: CASSNPKGDLNTEAFF.

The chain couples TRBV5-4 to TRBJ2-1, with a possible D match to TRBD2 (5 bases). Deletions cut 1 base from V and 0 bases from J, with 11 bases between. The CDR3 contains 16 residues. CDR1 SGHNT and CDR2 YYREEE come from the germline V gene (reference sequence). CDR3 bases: TGTGCCAGCAGCTTGCAGGCGGGTAGCTCCTACAATGAGCAGTTCTTC. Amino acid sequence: CASSLQAGSSYNEQFF.

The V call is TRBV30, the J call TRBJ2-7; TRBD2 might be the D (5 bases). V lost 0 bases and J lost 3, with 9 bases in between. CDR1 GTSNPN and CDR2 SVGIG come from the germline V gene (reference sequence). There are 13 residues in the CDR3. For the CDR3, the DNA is TGTGCCTGGAGTGTAGCGGCGCTCTACGAGCAGTACTTC. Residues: CAWSVAALYEQYF.

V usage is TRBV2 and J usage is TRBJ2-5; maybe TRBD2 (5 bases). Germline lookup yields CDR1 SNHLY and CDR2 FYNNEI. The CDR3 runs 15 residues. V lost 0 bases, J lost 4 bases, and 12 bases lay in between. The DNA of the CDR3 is TGTGCCAGCAGTGAAGCGGTTCTCGCGGGAGAGACCCAGTACTTC. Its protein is CASSEAVLAGETQYF.

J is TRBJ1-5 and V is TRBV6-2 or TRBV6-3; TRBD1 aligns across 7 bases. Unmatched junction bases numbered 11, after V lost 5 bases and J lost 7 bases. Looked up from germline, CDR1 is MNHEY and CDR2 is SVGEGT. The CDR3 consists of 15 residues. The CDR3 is CASSPRQGYSQPQHF. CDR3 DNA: TGTGCCAGCAGTCCCCGACAGGGCTATAGCCAGCCCCAGCATTTT.

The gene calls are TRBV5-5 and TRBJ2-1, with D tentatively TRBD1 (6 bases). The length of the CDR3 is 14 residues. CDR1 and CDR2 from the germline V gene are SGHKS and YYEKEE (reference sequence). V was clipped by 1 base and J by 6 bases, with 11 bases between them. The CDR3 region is CASSLKDSFNEQFF. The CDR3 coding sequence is TGTGCCAGCAGCTTGAAGGACAGCTTCAATGAGCAGTTCTTC.

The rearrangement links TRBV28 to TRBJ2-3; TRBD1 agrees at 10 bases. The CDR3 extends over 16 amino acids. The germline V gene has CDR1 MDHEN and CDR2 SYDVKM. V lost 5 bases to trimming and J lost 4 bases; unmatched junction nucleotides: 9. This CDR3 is CASSTGQGEGADTQYF. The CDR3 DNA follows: TGTGCCAGCAGTACCGGACAGGGGGAAGGTGCAGATACGCAGTATTTT.

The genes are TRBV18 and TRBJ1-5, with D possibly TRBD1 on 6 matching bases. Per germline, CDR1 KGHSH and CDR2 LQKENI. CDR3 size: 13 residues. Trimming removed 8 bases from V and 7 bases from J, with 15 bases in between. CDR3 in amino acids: CASATGKGQPQHF. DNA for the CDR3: TGTGCCAGCGCAACAGGGAAAGGACAGCCCCAGCATTTT.

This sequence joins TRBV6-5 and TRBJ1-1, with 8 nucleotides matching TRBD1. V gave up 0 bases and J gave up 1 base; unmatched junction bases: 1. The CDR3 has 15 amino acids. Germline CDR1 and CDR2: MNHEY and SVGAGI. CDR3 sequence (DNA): TGTGCCAGCAGTTACTCGACAGGGGCGAACACTGAAGCTTTCTTT. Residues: CASSYSTGANTEAFF.

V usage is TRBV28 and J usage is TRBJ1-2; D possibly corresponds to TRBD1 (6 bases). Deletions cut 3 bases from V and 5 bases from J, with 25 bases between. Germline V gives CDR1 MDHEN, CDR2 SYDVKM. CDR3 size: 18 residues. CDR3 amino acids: CASSLVLGGRRSSYGYTF. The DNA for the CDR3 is TGTGCCAGCAGTTTGGTCCTCGGGGGGCGCCGCTCTTCTTATGGCTACACCTTC.

Written as DNA, the CDR3 is TGTGCCAGCAGCCCCCGACAGGGGGGGAGTTGGGAGACCCAGTACTTC. Its translation is CASSPRQGGSWETQYF. The chain couples TRBV11-2 to TRBJ2-5, with TRBD1 identical over 9 bases. This CDR3 is built from 16 residues. Germline lookup yields CDR1 SGHAT and CDR2 FQNNGV. Trimming cost V 5 bases and J 5 bases; bases outside gene matches: 12.

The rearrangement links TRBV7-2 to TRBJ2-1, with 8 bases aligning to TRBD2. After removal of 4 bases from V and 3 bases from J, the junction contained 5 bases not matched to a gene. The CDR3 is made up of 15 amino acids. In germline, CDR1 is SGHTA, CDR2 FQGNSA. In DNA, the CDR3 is TGTGCCAGCAGCTCCCAGCGGGGGAGCTACAATGAGCAGTTCTTC. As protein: CASSSQRGSYNEQFF.

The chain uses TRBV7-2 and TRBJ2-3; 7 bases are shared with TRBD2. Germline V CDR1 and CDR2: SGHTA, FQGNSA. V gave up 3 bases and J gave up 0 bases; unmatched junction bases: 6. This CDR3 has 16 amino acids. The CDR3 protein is CASSLGSGGSTDTQYF. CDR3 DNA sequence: TGTGCCAGCAGCTTGGGGTCCGGGGGGAGCACAGATACGCAGTATTTT.

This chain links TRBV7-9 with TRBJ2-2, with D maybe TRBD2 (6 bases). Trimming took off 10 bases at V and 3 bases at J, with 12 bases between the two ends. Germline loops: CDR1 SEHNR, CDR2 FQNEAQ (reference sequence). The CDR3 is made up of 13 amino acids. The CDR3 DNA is TGTGCCACGCTAGCGCATTACACCGGGGAGCTGTTTTTT. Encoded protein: CATLAHYTGELFF. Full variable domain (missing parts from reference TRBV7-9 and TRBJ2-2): DTGVSQNPRHKITKRGQNVTFRCDPISEHNRLYWYRQTLGQGPEFLTYFQNEAQLEKSRLLSDRFSAERPKGSFSTLEIQRTEQGDSAMYLCATLAHYTGELFFGEGSRLTVL.

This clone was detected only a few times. CDR3 nucleotide sequence: TGTGCCAGCAGTTTAGGACAGGGACGGCCCCAGCATTTT. Its protein product is CASSLGQGRPQHF. This rearrangement joins TRBV28 to TRBJ1-5, with 8 bases identical to TRBD1. CDR1 is MDHEN and CDR2 is SYDVKM in the germline V gene. The CDR3 extends over 13 amino acids. Trimming at V came to 2 bases and at J to 9 bases, leaving 3 bases not matched to a gene.

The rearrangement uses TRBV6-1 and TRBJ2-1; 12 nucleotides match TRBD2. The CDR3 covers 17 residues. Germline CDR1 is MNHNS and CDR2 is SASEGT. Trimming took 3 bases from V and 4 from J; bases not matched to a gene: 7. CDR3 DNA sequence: TGTGCCAGCAGTGATTTCGGACTAGCGGGATTTTACAATGAGCAGTTCTTC. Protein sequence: CASSDFGLAGFYNEQFF.

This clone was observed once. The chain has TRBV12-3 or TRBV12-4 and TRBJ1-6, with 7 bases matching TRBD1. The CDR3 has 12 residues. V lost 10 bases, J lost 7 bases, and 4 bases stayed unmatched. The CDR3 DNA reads TGTGCCACAGGGGGACAAAATTCACCCCTCCACTTT. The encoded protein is CATGGQNSPLHF.

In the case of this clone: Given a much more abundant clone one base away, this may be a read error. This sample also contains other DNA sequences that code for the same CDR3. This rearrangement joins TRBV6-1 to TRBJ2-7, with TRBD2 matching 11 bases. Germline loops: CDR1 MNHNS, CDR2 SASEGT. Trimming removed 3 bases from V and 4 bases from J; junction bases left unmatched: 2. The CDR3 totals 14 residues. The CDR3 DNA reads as TGTGCCAGCAGTGAGACTAGCGGGGATTACGAGCAGTACTTC. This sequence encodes CASSETSGDYEQYF.